Here is one T cell receptor (beta chain) with its context. Libraries were prepared by immunoSEQ multiplex PCR; TCRdb keeps only in-frame clonotypes and omits some of them. Of some 140,000 clones in the sample, roughly 84% are singletons; the top ten hold 5.5%. Trimming cost V 2 bases and J 4 bases, with 14 bases left between them. CDR1 is MDHEN, CDR2 SYDVKM, per germline. This CDR3 has 15 residues. Self-reported history from a screening survey and questionnaire set each donor's cohort. The data belong to a study of blood T cell repertoires in COVID-19. In the study overall: Spain, Italy and the United States supplied samples that represented acute and convalescent COVID-19.

The chain uses TRBV28 and TRBJ1-2; no definite D call. The sample taken for sequencing was PBMCs or T cells enriched from blood (not recorded which). The sequence was obtained from a middle-aged man with acute COVID-19. CDR3 region: CASSLDGGIRYGYTF. The CDR3 DNA sequence: TGTGCCAGCAGTTTAGATGGAGGGATTCGCTATGGCTACACCTTC.